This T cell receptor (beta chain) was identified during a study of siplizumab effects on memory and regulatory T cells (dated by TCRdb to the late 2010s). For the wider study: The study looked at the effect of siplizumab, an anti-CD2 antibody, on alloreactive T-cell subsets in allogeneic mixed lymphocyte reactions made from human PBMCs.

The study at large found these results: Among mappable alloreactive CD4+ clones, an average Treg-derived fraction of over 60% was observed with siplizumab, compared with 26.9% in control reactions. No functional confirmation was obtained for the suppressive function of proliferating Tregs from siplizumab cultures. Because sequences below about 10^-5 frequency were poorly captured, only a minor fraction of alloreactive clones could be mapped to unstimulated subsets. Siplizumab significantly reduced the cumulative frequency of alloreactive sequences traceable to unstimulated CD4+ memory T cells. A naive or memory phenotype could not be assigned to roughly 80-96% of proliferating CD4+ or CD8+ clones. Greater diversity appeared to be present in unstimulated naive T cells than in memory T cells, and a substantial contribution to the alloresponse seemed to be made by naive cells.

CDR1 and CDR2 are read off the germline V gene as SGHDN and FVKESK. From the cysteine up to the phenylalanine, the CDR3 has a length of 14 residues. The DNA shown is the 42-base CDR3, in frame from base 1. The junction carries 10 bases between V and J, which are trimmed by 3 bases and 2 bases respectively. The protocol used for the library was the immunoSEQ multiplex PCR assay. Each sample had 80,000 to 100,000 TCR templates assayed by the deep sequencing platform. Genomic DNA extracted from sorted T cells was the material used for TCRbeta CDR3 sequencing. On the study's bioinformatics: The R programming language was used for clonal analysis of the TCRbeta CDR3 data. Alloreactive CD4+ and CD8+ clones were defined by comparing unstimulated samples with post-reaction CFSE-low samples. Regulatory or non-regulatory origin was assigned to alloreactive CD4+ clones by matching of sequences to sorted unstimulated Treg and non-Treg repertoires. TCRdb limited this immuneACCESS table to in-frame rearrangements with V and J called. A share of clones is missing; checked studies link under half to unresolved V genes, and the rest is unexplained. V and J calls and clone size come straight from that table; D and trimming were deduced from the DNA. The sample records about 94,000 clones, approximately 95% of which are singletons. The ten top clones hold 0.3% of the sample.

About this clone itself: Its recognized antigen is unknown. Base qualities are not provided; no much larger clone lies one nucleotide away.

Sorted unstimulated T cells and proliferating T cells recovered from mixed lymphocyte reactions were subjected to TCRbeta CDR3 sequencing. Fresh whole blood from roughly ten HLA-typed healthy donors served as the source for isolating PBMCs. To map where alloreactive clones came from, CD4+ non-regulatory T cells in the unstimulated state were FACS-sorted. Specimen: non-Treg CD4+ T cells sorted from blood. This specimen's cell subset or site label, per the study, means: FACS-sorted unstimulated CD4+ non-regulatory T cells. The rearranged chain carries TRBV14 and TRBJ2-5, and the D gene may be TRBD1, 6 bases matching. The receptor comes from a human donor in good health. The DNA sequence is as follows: TGTGCCAGCAGCCATGGGGGCCGACAAGAGACCCAGTACTTC. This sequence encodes CASSHGGRQETQYF.